These T cell receptor beta chains were read from a single sample in a study of T cell responses to AZD1222 COVID-19 vaccine. The protocol was immunoSEQ multiplex PCR, while the TCRdb copy is restricted to in-frame clones and leaves out a portion. Of about 150,000 clones listed, 90% are singletons. Sequenced material: peripheral blood, taken on day 0 of AZD1222 vaccination. Receptors were obtained from an adult in good health. Each CDR3 is given with its conserved first and last residue. D genes are given only for firm matches. Clone size is given for some rows only: seen once, a few or many times, or a class if the clone is expanded.

D,size,V,J,CDR3,DNA
TRBD1,-,TRBV24-1,TRBJ2-7,CATSDSRTGGFYEQYF,TGTGCCACCAGTGACTCCCGGACAGGGGGCTTCTACGAGCAGTACTTC
-,-,TRBV14,TRBJ2-1,CASSQDLGVGYNEQFF,TGTGCCAGCAGCCAAGATTTGGGTGTGGGGTACAATGAGCAGTTCTTC
-,few,TRBV4-1,TRBJ1-5,CASSQDQGSNQPQHF,TGCGCCAGCAGCCAAGATCAGGGAAGCAATCAGCCCCAGCATTTT
-,-,TRBV19,TRBJ2-7,CASSMELSNEQYF,TGTGCCAGTAGTATGGAACTTTCCAACGAGCAGTACTTC
-,-,TRBV7-9,TRBJ1-2,CASSPGRGYTF,TGTGCCAGCAGCCCCGGGAGGGGCTACACCTTC
-,-,TRBV9,TRBJ1-1,CASSAREGMNTEAFF,TGTGCCAGCAGCGCCAGAGAGGGGATGAACACTGAAGCTTTCTTT
TRBD2,-,TRBV28,TRBJ2-4,CASSLWVAGIAKNIQYF,TGTGCCAGCAGTTTATGGGTAGCGGGAATAGCCAAAAACATTCAGTACTTC
TRBD1,-,TRBV6-2/TRBV6-3,TRBJ1-5,CASRPDRGLNQPQHF,TGTGCCAGCAGACCTGACAGGGGCCTGAATCAGCCCCAGCATTTT
TRBD1,-,TRBV6-6,TRBJ2-5,CASSYSGGGQETQYF,TGTGCCAGCAGTTACTCAGGGGGCGGCCAAGAGACCCAGTACTTC
-,-,TRBV5-7,TRBJ2-7,CASSKWGTYEQYF,TGTGCCAGCAGCAAATGGGGGACCTACGAGCAGTACTTC
-,-,TRBV6-2/TRBV6-3,TRBJ1-5,CASSSDSTSQPQHF,TGTGCCAGCAGTTCTGACAGCACAAGTCAGCCCCAGCATTTT
TRBD1,-,TRBV15,TRBJ1-5,CATSNRGRINQPQHF,TGTGCCACTTCGAACAGGGGGAGGATCAATCAGCCCCAGCATTTT
TRBD1,-,TRBV9,TRBJ2-1,CASSTLPGQGTLARQFF,TGTGCCAGCAGCACCCTGCCGGGACAGGGGACTTTAGCTCGGCAGTTCTTC
-,-,TRBV10-3,TRBJ2-1,CAIRTGTQYNEQFF,TGTGCCATCAGGACCGGGACGCAATACAATGAGCAGTTCTTC
-,-,TRBV7-3,TRBJ2-1,CASSLSSGSEQFF,TGTGCCAGCAGCTTAAGTTCGGGAAGTGAGCAGTTCTTC
-,-,TRBV5-1,TRBJ1-1,CASNPGVGTEAFF,TGCGCCAGCAACCCAGGGGTCGGCACTGAAGCTTTCTTT
TRBD2,-,TRBV5-4,TRBJ2-7,CASSPRLAGPHEQYF,TGTGCCAGCAGCCCGCGACTAGCGGGGCCTCACGAGCAGTACTTC
-,-,TRBV4-3,TRBJ2-2,CASSQVKRGSNTGELFF,TGCGCCAGCAGCCAAGTGAAAAGGGGGAGTAACACCGGGGAGCTGTTTTTT
-,-,TRBV27,TRBJ1-6,CASSFEGPAAGASGSPLHF,TGTGCCAGCAGTTTTGAGGGGCCAGCTGCGGGGGCTTCGGGTTCACCCCTCCACTTT
-,-,TRBV2,TRBJ1-1,CASSLKEVNTEAFF,TGTGCCAGCAGCTTAAAGGAGGTGAACACTGAAGCTTTCTTT
-,-,TRBV2,TRBJ1-2,CASSEGGAMGYYGYTF,TGTGCCAGCAGTGAAGGGGGCGCGATGGGGTACTATGGCTACACCTTC
TRBD1,few,TRBV3-1/TRBV3-2,TRBJ1-2,CASSRQGHYGYTF,TGTGCCAGCAGCCGACAGGGCCACTATGGCTACACCTTC
-,-,TRBV25-1,TRBJ2-7,CASSEYGDRYEQYF,TGTGCCAGCAGTGAATACGGTGATCGCTACGAGCAGTACTTC
TRBD1,-,TRBV3-1/TRBV3-2,TRBJ1-2,CASSQDGDRSGYTF,TGTGCCAGCAGCCAAGATGGGGACAGGTCTGGCTACACCTTC
TRBD2,-,TRBV9,TRBJ2-5,CASSVGAGGETQYF,TGTGCCAGCAGCGTAGGTGCGGGAGGGGAGACCCAGTACTTC
-,-,TRBV5-4,TRBJ1-1,CASSLVWGTRGPDTEAFF,TGTGCCAGCAGCTTGGTTTGGGGGACCCGGGGGCCAGACACTGAAGCTTTCTTT
TRBD2,-,TRBV7-2,TRBJ2-1,CASSFRTSGKRDEQFF,TGTGCCAGCAGCTTTCGGACTAGCGGGAAGCGCGATGAGCAGTTCTTC
TRBD2,-,TRBV28,TRBJ2-7,CASSNPGTTSSYEQYF,TGTGCCAGCAGTAACCCCGGGACTACCTCCTCCTACGAGCAGTACTTC
-,-,TRBV11-2,TRBJ1-2,CASSLDSGFGYTF,TGTGCCAGCAGCTTAGACTCCGGTTTTGGCTACACCTTC
-,-,TRBV7-3,TRBJ2-2,CASSPRSGTGELFF,TGTGCCAGCAGCCCCCGTTCCGGCACCGGGGAGCTGTTTTTT
-,-,TRBV6-5,TRBJ2-5,CASSFYGGREKETQYF,TGTGCCAGCAGTTTCTATGGGGGGCGGGAAAAAGAGACCCAGTACTTC
-,once,TRBV6-5,TRBJ2-7,CASKSLPGKPYEQYF,TGTGCCAGCAAATCGCTTCCGGGAAAACCCTACGAGCAGTACTTC
-,-,TRBV6-2/TRBV6-3,TRBJ2-7,CASSFRIVSAESSYEQYF,TGTGCCAGCAGTTTCCGTATTGTTTCGGCGGAGAGCTCCTACGAGCAGTACTTC
TRBD1,-,TRBV11-1,TRBJ1-1,CASSPHRGINTEAFF,TGTGCCAGCAGCCCACACAGGGGAATTAACACTGAAGCTTTCTTT
TRBD2,-,TRBV28,TRBJ2-1,CASSVGLDTYNEQFF,TGTGCCAGCAGTGTGGGACTAGATACCTACAATGAGCAGTTCTTC
TRBD2,-,TRBV7-3,TRBJ2-2,CASNAGGGDTGELFF,TGTGCCAGCAACGCTGGGGGAGGGGACACCGGGGAGCTGTTTTTT
-,few,TRBV14,TRBJ1-5,CASSEEPNQPQHF,TGTGCCAGCAGCGAAGAGCCGAATCAGCCCCAGCATTTT
TRBD1,-,TRBV6-5,TRBJ1-6,CASRKQGRSSPLHF,TGTGCCAGCAGGAAACAGGGGAGGAGTTCACCCCTCCACTTT
TRBD2,-,TRBV28,TRBJ2-5,CASSFLREGQETQYF,TGTGCCAGCAGTTTTCTGCGGGAGGGCCAAGAGACCCAGTACTTC
-,-,TRBV6-2/TRBV6-3,TRBJ1-2,CASSSVGGLDGYTF,TGTGCCAGCAGTTCGGTCGGGGGTCTCGATGGCTACACCTTC
TRBD2,once,TRBV7-2,TRBJ2-1,CASSFLASGSQREQFF,TGTGCCAGCAGCTTTTTAGCTAGCGGGAGTCAACGTGAGCAGTTCTTC
-,-,TRBV20-1,TRBJ1-1,CSAPRDGEAFF,TGCAGTGCCCCCCGGGACGGTGAAGCTTTCTTT
-,-,TRBV27,TRBJ1-1,CASSLLVSSTEAFF,TGTGCCAGCAGTTTACTGGTGTCGTCCACTGAAGCTTTCTTT
-,few,TRBV5-4,TRBJ2-7,CASHLRGNIGEQYF,TGTGCCAGCCATCTCAGGGGTAATATTGGCGAGCAGTACTTC
TRBD1,once,TRBV5-6,TRBJ2-2,CASSGQTGSGTGELFF,TGTGCCAGCAGCGGACAGACAGGGAGTGGTACCGGGGAGCTGTTTTTT
TRBD1,-,TRBV5-4,TRBJ1-1,CASSPTGRVNTEAFF,TGTGCCAGCAGCCCGACAGGGAGGGTAAACACTGAAGCTTTCTTT
TRBD1,-,TRBV5-4,TRBJ1-4,CASSWTGKTEKLFF,TGTGCCAGCAGTTGGACAGGGAAGACTGAAAAACTGTTTTTT
-,-,TRBV10-3,TRBJ2-1,CAISETGRESPNEQFF,TGTGCCATCAGTGAAACGGGCAGGGAGTCTCCCAATGAGCAGTTCTTC
TRBD2,-,TRBV4-1,TRBJ2-1,CASSQAPPGTSGHNEQFF,TGCGCCAGCAGCCAAGCCCCCCCCGGGACTAGCGGGCACAATGAGCAGTTCTTC
-,-,TRBV5-4,TRBJ2-5,CASSLEETQYF,TGTGCCAGCAGCTTGGAAGAGACCCAGTACTTC
TRBD2,-,TRBV4-3,TRBJ2-5,CASSQDSAGVAETQYF,TGCGCCAGCAGCCAAGATAGTGCGGGAGTAGCCGAGACCCAGTACTTC
-,-,TRBV20-1,TRBJ1-2,CSAHYLDGYTF,TGCAGTGCCCATTACCTCGATGGCTACACCTTC
-,once,TRBV7-8,TRBJ1-3,CASSLEDSFSGNTIYF,TGTGCCAGCAGCTTAGAGGACAGTTTCTCTGGAAACACCATATATTTT
-,-,TRBV30,TRBJ2-7,CAWSRAGAGGYEQYF,TGTGCCTGGAGTAGGGCGGGGGCAGGGGGCTACGAGCAGTACTTC